The clone carrying this T cell receptor (beta chain) was observed a handful of times. Sequenced by immunoSEQ multiplex PCR; TCRdb stores in-frame clones only, minus some. The data show 300,000 or so clones, with 85% to 90% seen just once and approximately 1.5% held by the top ten. The sample is drawn from a study of blood T cell repertoires in COVID-19. Study-level information: Sample material is recorded as cDNA or gDNA derived from T cells, B-cell-depleted T cells, or PBMCs.

The CDR3 sequence is 19 residues long. V lost 0 bases, J lost 0 bases, and 19 bases lay in between. Germline V lookup: CDR1 LGHNA, CDR2 YSLEER. The source is a woman aged 40 to 50 who had recovered from COVID-19. V and J are TRBV4-3 and TRBJ2-3; tentative D call: TRBD2 (5 bases). The sequenced sample consisted of peripheral blood. DNA for the CDR3: TGCGCCAGCAGCCAAGAATTTAACTTCGGGGTAACTAGCACAGATACGCAGTATTTT. Protein sequence: CASSQEFNFGVTSTDTQYF.